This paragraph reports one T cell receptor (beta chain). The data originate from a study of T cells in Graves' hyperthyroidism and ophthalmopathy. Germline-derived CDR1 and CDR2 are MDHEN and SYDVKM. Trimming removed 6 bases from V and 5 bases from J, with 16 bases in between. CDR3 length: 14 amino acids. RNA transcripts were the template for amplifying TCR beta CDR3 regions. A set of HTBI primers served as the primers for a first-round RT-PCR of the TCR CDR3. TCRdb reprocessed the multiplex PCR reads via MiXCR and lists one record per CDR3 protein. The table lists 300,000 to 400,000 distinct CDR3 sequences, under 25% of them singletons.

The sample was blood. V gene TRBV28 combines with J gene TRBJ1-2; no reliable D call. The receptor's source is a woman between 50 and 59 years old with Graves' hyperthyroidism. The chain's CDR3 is CASSQGGTDYGYTF. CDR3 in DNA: TGTGCCAGCAGCCAAGGTGGAACGGATTATGGCTACACCTTC.